This section outlines one TCR beta chain sequence together with its context. Its target is unknown. These data come from a study of cytomegalovirus exposure and HLA in healthy donors. The overall study: The early release's HLA-typed donors yielded tens of millions of unique TCRs.

The PCR had 60 Vbeta and 13 Jbeta primers. Sequencing was performed with immunoSEQ multiplex PCR; in TCRdb, only in-frame clones are kept and a portion is missing. Here the sample spans about 90,000 clones, approximately 78% being singletons. Points from the study as a whole: The classifier reportedly diagnosed cytomegalovirus status with high sensitivity and specificity. The study put 150 to 200 TCR beta chains on its list as cytomegalovirus-associated.

V was pared by 5 bases and J by 5 bases, with 10 bases of the junction left unmatched. The CDR3 has 15 amino acids. The germline V gene encodes CDR1 MNHEY and CDR2 SVGAGI. These donors, healthy bone marrow donors, were studied. Sequences were obtained from PBMCs. The V and J genes are TRBV6-5 and TRBJ2-7; TRBD2 aligns across 9 bases. The TCR originated in a woman in her 40s in good health and CMV-seropositive. CDR3 nucleotide sequence: TGTGCCAGCAGTCCATCCCCCCTAGCGGGACACGAGCAGTACTTC. Translated: CASSPSPLAGHEQYF.